Listed below are T cell receptor beta chains from one sample, sequenced in a study of tumor and adjacent non-tumor tissue in lung cancer. TCRdb ran MiXCR on the multiplex PCR reads and lists one entry per CDR3 protein. The sample comprises about 110,000 distinct CDR3 sequences, around 75% of which are singletons, and 30% to 45% rests with the top ten. The source material was lung tumor tissue. The receptors originated from an older woman with non-small cell lung cancer. CDR3s include the opening cysteine and the closing phenylalanine or tryptophan. Each record gives: V gene, clone size, CDR3 length, J gene, D gene, CDR3 DNA, CDR3 protein. D genes are given only for firm matches. A clone size is listed for some rows: how often the clone was seen (once, few, many), or a class if it is expanded.

>TRBV6-1|-|15|TRBJ1-5|-
TGTGCCAGCGCGGTATCCGCGACCGACTATCAGTCCCAGCACTTT
CASAVSATDYQSQHF
>TRBV30|-|14|TRBJ2-1|-
TGTGCCTGGGGGAACGGGCGAGGCTGGAATGAGCAGTTCTTC
CAWGNGRGWNEQFF
>TRBV11-2|once|15|TRBJ1-1|-
TGTGCCAGCAGCTTAGATCTTGGCACGTACACTGAAGCTTTCTTT
CASSLDLGTYTEAFF
>TRBV7-8|-|14|TRBJ2-2|-
TGTGCCAGTGGGCTTAGCCCGAACACCGGGGAGCTGTTTTTT
CASGLSPNTGELFF
>TRBV28|once|14|TRBJ2-7|-
TGTGCCAGCAGCTTAAATATAGGGGGGGACGGGCAGTACTTC
CASSLNIGGDGQYF
>TRBV11-2|-|14|TRBJ1-1|-
TGTGCCAGCAGCTTAGGGATAGGGTACACAGAAGCTTTCTTT
CASSLGIGYTEAFF
>TRBV28|-|15|TRBJ2-5|TRBD1
TGTGCCAGTACCACCCGACAGGGGGGTGAAGAGACCCAGCACTTC
CASTTRQGGEETQHF
>TRBV11-3|-|17|TRBJ1-2|TRBD1
TGTGCCAGCAGCTTGGTCGGGGGACAGAAAATTAACTATGGCTACACCTTC
CASSLVGGQKINYGYTF
>TRBV6-2/TRBV6-3|once|15|TRBJ2-2|-
TGTGCCAGGAGTTCCCAGTGGGCTAACACCGGGGAGCTGTTTTTT
CARSSQWANTGELFF
>TRBV28|-|15|TRBJ2-7|TRBD1
TGTGCCAGCAGCTCCACGGGACAGGGTTCCTATGAGCAGTACTTC
CASSSTGQGSYEQYF
>TRBV11-2|-|16|TRBJ2-3|-
TGTGCCAGCAGCTTCAGCGCGGGCGCTTCCACAGATACGCAGTATTTT
CASSFSAGASTDTQYF
>TRBV11-2|-|17|TRBJ2-5|-
TGTGCCAGCAGCCACGAACAAGCAGGGAGCCTCCAAGAGACCCAGTACTTC
CASSHEQAGSLQETQYF
>TRBV20-1|few|11|TRBJ2-7|-
TGCAGTGCGGGGCCCCCGGACGATCAGTACTTC
CSAGPPDDQYF
>TRBV20-1|once|13|TRBJ1-2|TRBD1
TGTAGTGCCGTTTCGGGACAGGGGTCTGGCTACACCTTC
CSAVSGQGSGYTF
>TRBV28|few|16|TRBJ1-1|-
TGTGCCAGCAGTTTGCCTTCGAAAGGCCGAGGCACTGAACCTTTCTTT
CASSLPSKGRGTEPFF
>TRBV6-2/TRBV6-3|-|16|TRBJ2-2|-
TGTGCCAGCAGTTACCCTCTGGGAGGAAGGGCCAGGGAGCCGTTTTTT
CASSYPLGGRAREPFF